This passage covers 26 T cell receptor beta chains from one sample sequenced in a study of T cells expressing NK-cell markers. Reanalyzing the 5' RACE reads, TCRdb keeps one entry per CDR3 protein, without DNA. The listing contains roughly 300,000 distinct CDR3 sequences. The sequenced sample was blood T cells: a sorted CD56 or NKG2C T cell subset, CD4+ or CD8+ T cells, or bulk PBMC T cells (not recorded which). These receptors all come from a woman between 18 and 69 years old in good health.

The chain links TRBV7-2 to TRBJ1-5. This CDR3 comprises 13 residues. CDR1 is SGHTA, CDR2 FQGNSA, per germline. The CDR3 loop reads CASSLSGGEPQHF.

The rearrangement links TRBV27 to TRBJ2-1. Germline lookup yields CDR1 MNHEY and CDR2 SMNVEV (reference sequence). The CDR3 extends over 14 amino acids. CDR3 amino acids: CASSLRRIHNEQFF.

The chain joins TRBV12-3 or TRBV12-4 to TRBJ2-1; the TCRdb call, TRBD2, lacks DNA for checking. The CDR3 totals 17 residues. CDR3 sequence: CASSFGVGLAGDNEQFF.

The chain carries TRBV3-1 and TRBJ2-2. The CDR3 is made up of 11 amino acids. Germline values: CDR1 LGHDT, CDR2 YNNKEL (reference sequence). The chain's CDR3 is CASSQSGELFF.

This chain links TRBV12-3 or TRBV12-4 with TRBJ2-5; lacking DNA, the TRBD1 call made by TCRdb goes unchecked. This CDR3 is built from 15 residues. The CDR3 spells CASRAGTGAFETQYF.

This chain joins TRBV20-1 and TRBJ2-1; lacking DNA, the TRBD2 call made by TCRdb goes unchecked. Per the germline V gene, CDR1 is DFQATT and CDR2 is SNEGSKA (reference sequence). This CDR3 contains 14 residues. This CDR3 reads CSAIAGGAYNEQFF.

The chain combines TRBV12-3 or TRBV12-4 with TRBJ2-1; the TCRdb D gene call, TRBD1, has no DNA to confirm it. This CDR3 is 15 amino acids long. Here the CDR3 reads CASSFRRGQYNEQFF.

J is TRBJ2-2 and V is TRBV11-2. Germline V lookup: CDR1 SGHAT, CDR2 FQNNGV. This CDR3 has 16 amino acids. The CDR3 loop reads CASSLELGSNTGELFF.

The chain carries TRBV7-9 and TRBJ2-6; the D call of TRBD1 rests on TCRdb alone, since no DNA is present to check it. The length of the CDR3 is 16 residues. The germline V gene has CDR1 SEHNR and CDR2 FQNEAQ (reference sequence). CDR3 sequence: CASTPLAKSGANVLTF. Drawing the rest from reference TRBV7-9 and TRBJ2-6, the complete variable domain is DTGVSQNPRHKITKRGQNVTFRCDPISEHNRLYWYRQTLGQGPEFLTYFQNEAQLEKSRLLSDRFSAERPKGSFSTLEIQRTEQGDSAMYLCASTPLAKSGANVLTFGAGSRLTVL.

The gene calls are TRBV12-3 or TRBV12-4 and TRBJ1-4; checking the TCRdb D call of TRBD1 is not possible without DNA. The CDR3 spans 14 residues. The CDR3 loop reads CASTPTGTNEKLFF.

The V call is TRBV7-3, the J call TRBJ2-3; checking the TCRdb D call of TRBD1 is not possible without DNA. Germline lookup yields CDR1 SGHTA and CDR2 FQGTGA. The CDR3 extends over 15 amino acids. The CDR3 loop reads CASSLPGGSTDTQYF. Full variable domain (missing parts from reference TRBV7-3 and TRBJ2-3): GAGVSQTPSNKVTEKGKYVELRCDPISGHTALYWYRQSLGQGPEFLIYFQGTGAADDSGLPNDRFFAVRPEGSVSTLKIQRTERGDSAVYLCASSLPGGSTDTQYFGPGTRLTVL.

The rearrangement links TRBV7-3 to TRBJ2-5; TCRdb calls TRBD2, which cannot be checked without DNA. CDR3 length: 16 residues. CDR1 is SGHTA, CDR2 FQGTGA, per germline. The CDR3 is CASSPISGRGRETQYF. Full variable domain (rest looked up from reference TRBV7-3 and TRBJ2-5): GAGVSQTPSNKVTEKGKYVELRCDPISGHTALYWYRQSLGQGPEFLIYFQGTGAADDSGLPNDRFFAVRPEGSVSTLKIQRTERGDSAVYLCASSPISGRGRETQYFGPGTRLLVL.

The gene calls are TRBV20-1 and TRBJ2-1; the D gene TCRdb calls, TRBD1, cannot be checked with no DNA. Germline V gene data show CDR1 as DFQATT and CDR2 as SNEGSKA (reference sequence). This CDR3 spans 17 amino acids. The CDR3 sequence: CSARDVGGMRAYNEQFF.

V and J are TRBV27 and TRBJ2-1; TCRdb's D call of TRBD2 is untestable without DNA. Germline values: CDR1 MNHEY, CDR2 SMNVEV (reference sequence). This CDR3 region has 16 residues. The CDR3 protein is CASSLSTSGPYNEQFF.

This chain links TRBV19 with TRBJ2-2; no DNA is available, so the TRBD1 call from TCRdb remains unchecked. Germline CDR1 is LNHDA and CDR2 is SQIVND (reference sequence). CDR3 length: 20 residues. The CDR3 spells CARLSPPRDRPGANTGELFF.

V usage is TRBV18 and J usage is TRBJ1-5. The CDR3 spans 13 residues. Per the germline V gene, CDR1 is KGHSH and CDR2 is LQKENI. CDR3 amino acids: CASSAADNQPQHF. Full variable domain (remainder filled in from reference TRBV18 and TRBJ1-5): NAGVMQNPRHLVRRRGQEARLRCSPMKGHSHVYWYRQLPEEGLKFMVYLQKENIIDESGMPKERFSAEFPKEGPSILRIQQVVRGDSAAYFCASSAADNQPQHFGDGTRLSIL.

V gene TRBV19 combines with J gene TRBJ1-1; TCRdb reports TRBD1, a call that lacks DNA to check it against. The CDR3 loop spans 12 amino acids. The V gene's germline CDR1 is LNHDA and CDR2 SQIVND (reference sequence). The chain's CDR3 is CASTWDRTEAFF.

The rearrangement links TRBV6-1 to TRBJ2-1; with no DNA, the TCRdb D assignment of TRBD2 cannot be verified. CDR3 size: 14 residues. In germline, CDR1 is MNHNS, CDR2 SASEGT. The CDR3 is CASKPGLALNEQFF.

The CDR3 protein is CASSLRGKGLNEQFF. The chain is built from TRBV7-2 and TRBJ2-1; the D call of TRBD1 rests on TCRdb alone, since no DNA is present to check it. In germline, CDR1 is SGHTA, CDR2 FQGNSA. The CDR3 extends over 15 amino acids. Full variable domain (rest looked up from reference TRBV7-2 and TRBJ2-1): GAGVSQSPSNKVTEKGKDVELRCDPISGHTALYWYRQSLGQGLEFLIYFQGNSAPDKSGLPSDRFSAERTGGSVSTLTIQRTQQEDSAVYLCASSLRGKGLNEQFFGPGTRLTVL.

The chain has TRBV5-4 and TRBJ1-1. Germline CDR1 is SGHNT and CDR2 is YYREEE (reference sequence). The CDR3 runs to 16 residues. The CDR3 sequence is CASSADPTSRYTEAFF.

This chain connects TRBV7-3 to TRBJ2-1; the D call from TCRdb, TRBD2, cannot be confirmed without DNA. CDR3 length equals 17 residues. Looked up from germline, CDR1 is SGHTA and CDR2 is FQGTGA. The CDR3 loop reads CASSSSPPSGPYNEQFF.

J is TRBJ2-1 and V is TRBV7-2. This CDR3 region has 12 residues. Per germline, CDR1 SGHTA and CDR2 FQGNSA. The CDR3 sequence is CASSLASTEQFF.

This chain joins TRBV20-1 and TRBJ1-2; there is no DNA to check the TCRdb D call of TRBD1. The CDR3 runs to 12 residues. From germline, CDR1 is DFQATT and CDR2 SNEGSKA (reference sequence). This chain's CDR3 is CSARDGGEGYTF.

The chain employs TRBV25-1 and TRBJ2-2; the TRBD1 assignment by TCRdb is unverifiable without DNA. The CDR3 loop spans 14 amino acids. Germline V gives CDR1 MGHDK, CDR2 SYGVNS. The CDR3 sequence: CASKGGQRIGELFF. The full variable domain, in which reference TRBV25-1 and TRBJ2-2 provide the parts outside the CDR3, is EADIYQTPRYLVIGTGKKITLECSQTMGHDKMYWYQQDPGMELHLIHYSYGVNSTEKGDLSSESTVSRIRTEHFPLTLESARPSHTSQYLCASKGGQRIGELFFGEGSRLTVL.

This chain uses TRBV3-1 with TRBJ2-2. This CDR3 is 15 amino acids long. CDR1 and CDR2 (germline): LGHDT, YNNKEL (reference sequence). The CDR3 here is CASSRRQTHTGELFF.

The chain is built from TRBV20-1 and TRBJ2-3; TCRdb reports TRBD1, a call that lacks DNA to check it against. Per germline, CDR1 DFQATT and CDR2 SNEGSKA (reference sequence). The CDR3 spans 14 residues. CDR3 amino acids: CSAFGDRGTDTQYF.